This TCR beta chain was identified in a study of blood T cell repertoires in COVID-19. Study details: Samples came from the United States, Italy and Spain, spanning acute and convalescent COVID-19.

Original handling: Reference gene primer amplification gave nucleated cell count estimates. The repertoire was sequenced with immunoSEQ multiplex PCR; TCRdb's copy has only in-frame clones and lacks some. V and J calls and clone size are given by that table; D and trimming were obtained from the DNA. The repertoire holds approximately 97,000 clones, about nine tenths seen once, with about 1.7% in the top ten. The specimen sequenced was peripheral blood. The receptor was derived from a man aged 55 to 70 with acute or convalescent COVID-19.

Here the CDR3 reads CASSIGAGLAEAFF. The CDR3 region has the DNA TGTGCCAGTAGTATAGGGGCAGGGCTTGCTGAAGCTTTCTTT. The chain combines TRBV19 with TRBJ1-1; D is possibly TRBD1 (5 bases). The CDR3 is made up of 14 amino acids. Germline V gene sequence: CDR1 LNHDA, CDR2 SQIVND (reference sequence). V was cut by 1 base and J by 6 bases, with 12 bases left in between.